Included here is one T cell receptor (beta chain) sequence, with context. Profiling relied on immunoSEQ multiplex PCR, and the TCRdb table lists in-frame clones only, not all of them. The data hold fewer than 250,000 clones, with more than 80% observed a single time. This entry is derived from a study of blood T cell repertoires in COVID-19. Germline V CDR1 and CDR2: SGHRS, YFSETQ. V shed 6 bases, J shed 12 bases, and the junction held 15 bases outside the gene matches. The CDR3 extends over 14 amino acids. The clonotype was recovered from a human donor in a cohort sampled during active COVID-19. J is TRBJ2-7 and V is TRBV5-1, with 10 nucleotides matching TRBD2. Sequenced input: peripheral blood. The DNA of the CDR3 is TGCGCCAGCACTCCCGGGGCTAGCGGGAGTATGCCGTACTTC. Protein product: CASTPGASGSMPYF. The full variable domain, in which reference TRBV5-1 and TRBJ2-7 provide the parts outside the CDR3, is KAGVTQTPRYLIKTRGQQVTLSCSPISGHRSVSWYQQTPGQGLQFLFEYFSETQRNKGNFPGRFSGRQFSNSRSEMNVSTLELGDSALYLCASTPGASGSMPYFGPGTRLTVT.